Following are 14 T cell receptor beta chains from one sample sequenced in a study of T cell changes during pregnancy in multiple sclerosis. This table comes from immunoSEQ multiplex PCR, and its TCRdb copy is limited to in-frame clones, with some not included. The profile covers around 56,000 clones, with less than 95% appearing a single time and approximately 2.1% taken by the ten largest. This material consisted of peripheral blood, taken in the first trimester of pregnancy. These receptors came from a female donor in good health, enrolled as a control in a pregnancy study.

The chain links TRBV19 to TRBJ1-1; D may be TRBD1 (6 bases). This CDR3 is built from 13 residues. Per the germline V gene, CDR1 is LNHDA and CDR2 is SQIVND (reference sequence). Trimming pared 3 bases from V and 13 bases from J, leaving 18 bases between. CDR3 region: CASSIGGAQKDFF. As DNA, the CDR3 is TGTGCCAGTAGTATTGGGGGGGCCCAGAAGGATTTCTTT.

The rearrangement joins TRBV18 to TRBJ1-2; maybe TRBD1 (5 bases). The CDR3 sequence is 14 residues long. V lost 2 bases, J lost 4 bases, and 11 bases lay in between. The germline V gene encodes CDR1 KGHSH and CDR2 LQKENI. CDR3 in amino acids: CASSPSQGRYGYTF. The CDR3 DNA sequence: TGTGCCAGCTCACCATCCCAGGGCCGCTATGGCTACACCTTC.

The gene calls are TRBV7-9 and TRBJ1-1; D may be TRBD1 (5 bases). This CDR3 has 13 residues. Trimming cost V 3 bases and J 3 bases, with 8 bases left between them. Germline CDR1 SEHNR, CDR2 FQNEAQ (reference sequence). CDR3 sequence: CASSLGGDTEAFF. DNA of the CDR3: TGTGCCAGCAGCTTGGGAGGGGACACTGAAGCTTTCTTT.

This clone was seen a handful of times. V and J are TRBV6-4 and TRBJ2-7; D is possibly TRBD1 (5 bases). CDR3 length equals 13 residues. V lost 0 bases to trimming and J lost 6 bases, with 9 bases between them. Per the germline V gene, CDR1 is MRHNA and CDR2 is SNTAGT. The CDR3 sequence: CASSDSTQGEQYF. In nucleotides, the CDR3 is TGTGCCAGCAGTGACTCGACTCAGGGCGAGCAGTACTTC.

The chain combines TRBV6-5 with TRBJ1-3; D gene ambiguous. Germline CDR1 MNHEY, CDR2 SVGAGI. The germline V and J ends were trimmed by 7 bases and 0 bases, with 13 bases remaining between them. The CDR3 is 15 amino acids. CDR3 sequence: CASTKTVSSGNTIYF. CDR3 in DNA: TGTGCCAGCACCAAGACTGTAAGCTCTGGAAACACCATATATTTT.

This clone was seen once. This chain connects TRBV29-1 to TRBJ2-7, with D maybe TRBD1 (5 bases). Trimming removed 0 bases at V and 2 bases at J, with 11 bases between. Per the germline V gene, CDR1 is SQVTM and CDR2 is ANQGSEA. This CDR3 is 14 amino acids long. The CDR3 nucleotides are TGCAGCGTTGAAGATCCACAGGCTACCTACGAGCAGTACTTC. Translating gives CSVEDPQATYEQYF.

The chain carries TRBV28 and TRBJ2-1; 7 bases match TRBD2. The V gene's germline CDR1 is MDHEN and CDR2 SYDVKM. The CDR3 consists of 15 residues. Losses at the gene ends were 2 bases for V and 6 bases for J; bases not matched to a gene: 7. The CDR3 nucleotides are TGTGCCAGCAGTTTAGGGGCGGGAGTGAGCAATGAGCAGTTCTTC. Translated, it gives CASSLGAGVSNEQFF. Full variable domain (rest looked up from reference TRBV28 and TRBJ2-1): DVKVTQSSRYLVKRTGEKVFLECVQDMDHENMFWYRQDPGLGLRLIYFSYDVKMKEKGDIPEGYSVSREKKERFSLILESASTNQTSMYLCASSLGAGVSNEQFFGPGTRLTVL.

V is TRBV28 and J is TRBJ2-7; TRBD1 agrees at 8 bases. The J segment lost 6 bases and the V segment lost 6 bases, leaving 13 bases of the junction unmatched. The germline V gene encodes CDR1 MDHEN and CDR2 SYDVKM. The CDR3 contains 15 residues. CDR3 bases: TGTGCCAGCAGAATAGGGACAGGTCTTTATGCCGAGCAGTACTTC. Protein: CASRIGTGLYAEQYF.

This clone is a singleton in its sample. The rearrangement uses TRBV27 and TRBJ2-7, with D uncertain. The V gene's germline CDR1 is MNHEY and CDR2 SMNVEV (reference sequence). This CDR3 is 14 amino acids long. Deletions cut 4 bases from V and 0 bases from J, with 10 bases between. CDR3 residues: CASSWRLASYEQYF. In DNA, the CDR3 is TGTGCCAGCAGTTGGCGACTGGCCTCCTACGAGCAGTACTTC.

The V and J genes are TRBV5-1 and TRBJ2-7; tentative D call: TRBD2 (6 bases). Germline V lookup: CDR1 SGHRS, CDR2 YFSETQ. This CDR3 region has 14 residues. Trimming removed 4 bases at V and 0 bases at J, with 11 bases between. The DNA for the CDR3 is TGCGCCAGCAGCCGGGACTCCATCTCCTACGAGCAGTACTTC. As protein: CASSRDSISYEQYF.

The CDR3 DNA follows: TGTGCCAGCAGCCAAGCCGGGACAGGGGACTACAATGAGCAGTTCTTC. Amino acids: CASSQAGTGDYNEQFF. This chain links TRBV4-2 with TRBJ2-1, with 10 bases fitting TRBD1. With 1 base clipped from V and 3 bases from J, the junction kept 3 bases outside the gene matches. The CDR3 extends over 16 amino acids. Germline V gives CDR1 LGHNA, CDR2 YNFKEQ.

V is TRBV28 and J is TRBJ1-1, with D unresolved. The CDR3 has 13 residues. Trimming removed 5 bases at V and 3 bases at J, with 10 bases between. CDR1 and CDR2 (germline): MDHEN, SYDVKM. As DNA, the CDR3 is TGTGCCAGCAGTGGAGATTGGGACACTGAAGCTTTCTTT. Amino acid sequence: CASSGDWDTEAFF.

The chain carries TRBV25-1 and TRBJ2-5; the D gene is possibly TRBD2 (7 bases). V lost 10 bases and J lost 2, with 17 bases in between. CDR3 length equals 14 residues. The germline V gene encodes CDR1 MGHDK and CDR2 SYGVNS. CDR3 loop: CATRGGEGQETQYF. The CDR3 DNA reads as TGTGCCACCAGAGGGGGGGAGGGGCAAGAGACCCAGTACTTC.

The chain uses TRBV27 and TRBJ2-5, with 7 bases that match TRBD2. Germline CDR1 MNHEY, CDR2 SMNVEV (reference sequence). V was clipped by 5 bases and J by 6 bases; unmatched bases: 12. The CDR3 runs to 15 residues. The chain's CDR3 is CASSTSGTGGQTQYF. The CDR3 nucleotides read TGTGCCAGCAGTACCAGCGGGACGGGCGGCCAGACCCAGTACTTC.